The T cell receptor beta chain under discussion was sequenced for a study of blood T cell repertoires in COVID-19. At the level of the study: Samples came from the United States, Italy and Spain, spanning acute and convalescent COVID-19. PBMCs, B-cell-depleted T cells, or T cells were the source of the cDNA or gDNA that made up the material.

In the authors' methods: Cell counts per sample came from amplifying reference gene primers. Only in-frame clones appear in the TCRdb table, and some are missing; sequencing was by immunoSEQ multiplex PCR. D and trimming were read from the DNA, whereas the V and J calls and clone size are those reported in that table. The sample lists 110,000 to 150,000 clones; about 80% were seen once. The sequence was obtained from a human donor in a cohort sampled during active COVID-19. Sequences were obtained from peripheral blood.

CDR3 region: CASSPQAENEQFF. As DNA, the CDR3 is TGTGCCAGCTCACCTCAAGCGGAAAATGAGCAGTTCTTC. The chain combines TRBV18 with TRBJ2-1, with D tentatively TRBD2 (5 bases). V was trimmed by 3 bases and J by 7 bases, leaving 10 bases between them. In germline, CDR1 is KGHSH, CDR2 LQKENI. The CDR3 is made up of 13 amino acids.